A single sample is the source of the 31 T cell receptor beta chains below, sequenced in a study of blood T cell repertoires in COVID-19. The method was immunoSEQ multiplex PCR; TCRdb's version includes in-frame clones alone and lacks a portion of them. The profile shows a few hundred thousand clones, about nine tenths of them singletons. Material for sequencing was peripheral blood. The source of these receptors is a woman aged 45-65 years with COVID-19, enrolled during active disease.

The gene calls are TRBV2 and TRBJ2-6, with D possibly TRBD1 on 7 matching bases. The V and J ends lost 4 bases and 0 bases respectively, with 13 bases between them. CDR1 is SNHLY, CDR2 FYNNEI, per germline. The CDR3 contains 17 residues. CDR3 sequence: CASSGGGGRSGANVLTF. DNA of the CDR3: TGTGCCAGCAGTGGTGGAGGGGGCCGCTCTGGGGCCAACGTCCTGACTTTC.

The chain links TRBV19 to TRBJ2-6, with 11 bases lining up with TRBD1. V lost 7 bases to trimming and J lost 1 base; unmatched junction nucleotides: 9. This CDR3 is built from 18 residues. Germline V lookup: CDR1 LNHDA, CDR2 SQIVND (reference sequence). CDR3 DNA sequence: TGTGCCAGTACCTCCCCTCGGGACAGGGGGTCTGGGGCCAACGTCCTGACTTTC. It is translated as CASTSPRDRGSGANVLTF.

The chain recombines TRBV12-3 or TRBV12-4 with TRBJ1-5; D is unresolved. The CDR3 covers 12 residues. Trimming stripped 6 bases from V and 7 bases from J, with 10 bases between. The CDR3 reads CASRGLQQPQHF. The CDR3 DNA reads as TGTGCCAGCAGGGGCTTACAGCAGCCCCAGCATTTT.

This rearrangement joins TRBV12-5 to TRBJ2-7; 7 bases are a match to TRBD1. This CDR3 has 12 amino acids. Per germline, CDR1 LGHNT and CDR2 FRNRAP. J was trimmed by 12 bases and V by 1 base; bases with no gene match: 6. DNA of the CDR3: TGTGCTAGTGGTTTGGAAGACAGGGCAGCGTACTTC. Translating gives CASGLEDRAAYF.

V usage is TRBV19 and J usage is TRBJ2-7; weak D call: TRBD1 (6 bases). The CDR3 contains 15 residues. Trimming removed 5 bases from V and 4 bases from J, with 18 bases in between. Germline values: CDR1 LNHDA, CDR2 SQIVND (reference sequence). The CDR3 spells CASSQVWTAAYEQYF. CDR3 in DNA: TGTGCCAGTAGTCAAGTATGGACAGCGGCGTACGAGCAGTACTTC.

V and J are TRBV6-5 and TRBJ2-3, with a weak D call TRBD2 (6 bases). V gave up 8 bases and J gave up 3 bases, with 9 bases separating them. Germline CDR1 and CDR2: MNHEY and SVGAGI. The CDR3 sequence is 12 residues long. CDR3 residues: CASRGATDTQYF. Written as DNA, the CDR3 is TGTGCCAGCCGCGGGGCAACAGATACGCAGTATTTT.

V usage is TRBV2 and J usage is TRBJ1-2; 7 bases match TRBD1. With V trimmed by 2 bases and J by 4 bases, 1 base remained unmatched. Looked up from germline, CDR1 is SNHLY and CDR2 is FYNNEI. This CDR3 has 13 residues. In nucleotides, the CDR3 is TGTGCCAGCAGTGAAAACAGGGGCTATGGCTACACCTTC. Translated: CASSENRGYGYTF.

The V gene is TRBV9, the J gene TRBJ2-3; 10 nucleotides agree with TRBD2. This CDR3 has 16 residues. The J segment lost 1 base and the V segment lost 0 bases, leaving 2 bases of the junction unmatched. Germline V CDR1 and CDR2: SGDLS, YYNGEE. In DNA form, the CDR3 reads TGTGCCAGCAGCGTAGGGGGGACTAGCGGCACAGATACGCAGTATTTT. Translated, it gives CASSVGGTSGTDTQYF. Looking up the rest from reference TRBV9 and TRBJ2-3 gives the full variable domain: DSGVTQTPKHLITATGQRVTLRCSPRSGDLSVYWYQQSLDQGLQFLIQYYNGEERAKGNILERFSAQQFPDLHSELNLSSLELGDSALYFCASSVGGTSGTDTQYFGPGTRLTVL.

This clone was detected only a few times. The chain couples TRBV4-2 to TRBJ1-2; 9 bases agree with TRBD1. The CDR3 runs to 14 residues. V shed 3 bases and J 8 bases; nucleotides not matched to a gene: 7. CDR1 is LGHNA and CDR2 is YNFKEQ in the germline V gene. The DNA for the CDR3 is TGTGCCAGCAGCCAGGACAGGGGTACGTACGGCTACACCTTC. The encoded protein is CASSQDRGTYGYTF.

V is TRBV5-1 and J is TRBJ2-1; the D is unclear. The length of the CDR3 is 16 residues. V lost 0 bases, J lost 0 bases, and 10 bases lay in between. Germline V lookup: CDR1 SGHRS, CDR2 YFSETQ. CDR3 nucleotides: TGCGCCAGCAGCTTGGTTGCGTCGAGCTCCTACAATGAGCAGTTCTTC. Translating it yields CASSLVASSSYNEQFF.

CDR3 DNA sequence: TGTGCCAGTAGTCTGTCCAGTCAGTCCTATAATTCACCCCTCCACTTT. Its translation: CASSLSSQSYNSPLHF. The V call is TRBV19, the J call TRBJ1-6; D is unclear. CDR3 size: 16 residues. Germline CDR1 reads LNHDA; CDR2 reads SQIVND (reference sequence). The V end was cut by 5 bases, the J end by 1 base, with 12 bases between.

The genes are TRBV6-1 and TRBJ2-3, with D uncertain. Between the trimmed V and J ends, which lost 3 bases and 4 bases, there was a span of 5 bases. The CDR3 spans 12 residues. The germline gives CDR1 MNHNS, CDR2 SASEGT. CDR3 sequence (DNA): TGTGCCAGCAGTGACCCTGCAGATACGCAGTATTTT. This gives the protein CASSDPADTQYF.

This sequence joins TRBV7-2 and TRBJ2-1, with no clear D. Germline V gene data show CDR1 as SGHTA and CDR2 as FQGNSA. This CDR3 has 13 amino acids. Between the trimmed V and J ends, which lost 5 bases and 6 bases, there was a span of 11 bases. The CDR3 DNA reads TGTGCCAGCAGCCCGACCAGGATCAATGAGCAGTTCTTC. It encodes CASSPTRINEQFF.

The CDR3 reads CASSLRVLGALFF. CDR3 coding DNA: TGTGCCAGCAGCTTAAGGGTTTTGGGGGCACTGTTTTTT. The chain employs TRBV6-5 and TRBJ1-4; the D gene is possibly TRBD1 (6 bases). Trimming left V 6 bases short and J 13 bases short, with 18 bases between. The V gene's germline CDR1 is MNHEY and CDR2 SVGAGI. The CDR3 is 13 residues long.

The chain has TRBV29-1 and TRBJ2-1; D is possibly TRBD2 (7 bases). The CDR3 sequence is 15 residues long. The germline CDR1 and CDR2 sequences are SQVTM and ANQGSEA. Between the trimmed V and J ends, which lost 7 bases and 0 bases, there was a span of 16 bases. The CDR3 spells CSAPRGGTSYNEQFF. CDR3 nucleotides: TGCAGCGCTCCGAGGGGGGGAACCTCCTACAATGAGCAGTTCTTC.

The chain carries TRBV2 and TRBJ1-5; TRBD1 is a possible D gene (6 bases). The CDR3 has 15 residues. The ends were cut back, 2 bases at V and 5 bases at J, with 13 bases in the middle. CDR1 SNHLY and CDR2 FYNNEI come from the germline V gene. The CDR3 DNA follows: TGTGCCAGCAGTGAAAAGGGGGTTTATTATCAGCCCCAGCATTTT. It encodes CASSEKGVYYQPQHF.

This clone was detected only once. The CDR3 DNA reads TGTGCCAGCAGCGCCCGACAGGGGTATGGGGAGACCCAGTACTTC. Its protein is CASSARQGYGETQYF. J is TRBJ2-5 and V is TRBV9; 8 nucleotides align to TRBD1. The V gene's germline CDR1 is SGDLS and CDR2 YYNGEE. Germline trimming cut 3 bases from V and 5 bases from J; bases unmatched to any gene: 9. This CDR3 is built from 15 residues.

This chain joins TRBV10-1 and TRBJ1-5, with D hard to call. This CDR3 spans 15 amino acids. Between the trimmed V and J ends, which lost 1 base and 5 bases, there was a span of 12 bases. Germline lookup yields CDR1 WNHNN and CDR2 SYGVQD (reference sequence). In nucleotides, the CDR3 is TGCGCCAGCAGTGAGTTGTTAGGAGATGATCAGCCCCAGCATTTT. Translated: CASSELLGDDQPQHF.

In this sample, this clone turned up a few times. The rearrangement links TRBV28 to TRBJ2-3; D is possibly TRBD2 (7 bases). Looked up from germline, CDR1 is MDHEN and CDR2 is SYDVKM. V lost 1 base, J lost 5 bases, and 13 bases lay in between. CDR3 size: 15 residues. CDR3 nucleotide sequence: TGTGCCAGCAGTTTATTTCGGGGGGCCGAAGATACGCAGTATTTT. This gives the protein CASSLFRGAEDTQYF.

This rearrangement joins TRBV29-1 to TRBJ1-2; the D is unclear. The germline V and J ends were trimmed by 1 base and 8 bases, with 11 bases remaining between them. This CDR3 comprises 12 residues. From germline, CDR1 is SQVTM and CDR2 ANQGSEA. The CDR3 reads CSVEVGRRGYTF. The DNA for the CDR3 is TGCAGCGTTGAAGTAGGGAGGAGAGGCTACACCTTC.

The chain uses TRBV7-8 and TRBJ2-6; TRBD1 might be the D (6 bases). The CDR3 consists of 17 residues. Germline CDR1 is SGHVS and CDR2 is FQNEAQ. Trimming left V 0 bases short and J 2 bases short, with 11 bases between. CDR3 loop: CASSLARQVPGANVLTF. The CDR3 nucleotides are TGTGCCAGCAGCTTAGCTCGACAGGTCCCTGGGGCCAACGTCCTGACTTTC.

The V and J genes are TRBV6-5 and TRBJ2-1; TRBD2 agrees at 9 bases. CDR1 is MNHEY and CDR2 is SVGAGI in the germline V gene. V was pared by 8 bases and J by 4 bases, with 6 bases of the junction left unmatched. CDR3 size: 14 residues. CDR3: CASWERGEYNEQFF. The CDR3 nucleotides are TGTGCCAGCTGGGAGCGGGGGGAATACAATGAGCAGTTCTTC.

Only one count was recorded for this clone. The rearrangement links TRBV2 to TRBJ2-1; 9 bases align to TRBD2. V was clipped by 6 bases and J by 9 bases; unmatched bases: 6. CDR1 is SNHLY and CDR2 is FYNNEI in the germline V gene. CDR3 length: 13 amino acids. In DNA, the CDR3 is TGTGCCAGCAGGCGGGGGGGTGGCGGTGAGCAGTTCTTC. This translates into CASRRGGGGEQFF.

V and J are TRBV12-3 or TRBV12-4 and TRBJ1-2; weak D call: TRBD1 (6 bases). Between the trimmed V and J ends, which lost 5 bases and 6 bases, there was a span of 13 bases. This CDR3 contains 13 residues. The CDR3 DNA reads as TGTGCCAGCAGTGGAACGGACAGTCATGGCTACACCTTC. As protein: CASSGTDSHGYTF.

The chain uses TRBV6-5 and TRBJ1-5; D is unclear. The germline V and J ends were trimmed by 6 bases and 5 bases, with 14 bases remaining between them. Germline CDR1 and CDR2: MNHEY and SVGAGI. This CDR3 is built from 14 residues. In DNA, the CDR3 is TGTGCCAGCAGACCCCCCGGGATCTATCAGCCCCAGCATTTT. Protein: CASRPPGIYQPQHF.

The chain carries TRBV2 and TRBJ2-7; perhaps TRBD1 as D (6 bases). The CDR3 runs to 13 residues. Trimming took off 6 bases at V and 7 bases at J, with 16 bases between the two ends. Looked up from germline, CDR1 is SNHLY and CDR2 is FYNNEI. The CDR3: CASRLQGLGEQYF. The CDR3 bases are TGTGCCAGCAGACTACAGGGATTAGGGGAGCAGTACTTC.

The J gene is TRBJ2-1, the V gene TRBV2, with a weak D call TRBD1 (6 bases). Germline CDR1 and CDR2: SNHLY and FYNNEI. This CDR3 has 12 amino acids. The V end lost 8 bases, the J end lost 4 bases, and 9 bases lay between the germline ends. This chain's CDR3 is CASFRGYNEQFF. In DNA, the CDR3 is TGTGCCAGCTTCAGGGGATACAATGAGCAGTTCTTC. Full variable domain (missing parts from reference TRBV2 and TRBJ2-1): EPEVTQTPSHQVTQMGQEVILRCVPISNHLYFYWYRQILGQKVEFLVSFYNNEISEKSEIFDDQFSVERPDGSNFTLKIRSTKLEDSAMYFCASFRGYNEQFFGPGTRLTVL.

The CDR3 coding sequence is TGTGCCAGCAGTGACTCGCAGGGGGCCCCGAACACCGGGGAGCTGTTTTTT. Its translation: CASSDSQGAPNTGELFF. The chain has TRBV6-4 and TRBJ2-2, with 8 bases identical to TRBD1. The CDR3 extends over 17 amino acids. The V gene end was trimmed by 0 bases and the J gene end by 0 bases; junction bases not matched to a gene: 3. The germline gives CDR1 MRHNA, CDR2 SNTAGT.

This clone turned up a few times. The rearrangement links TRBV3-1 (or the pseudogene TRBV3-2) to TRBJ1-1; D is undetermined. CDR1 and CDR2 (germline): LGHDT, YNNKEL (reference sequence). V was pared by 1 base and J by 2 bases, with 5 bases between. The CDR3 runs to 13 residues. In DNA, the CDR3 is TGTGCCAGCAGCCAAGGCAGTAACACTGAAGCTTTCTTT. Protein sequence: CASSQGSNTEAFF.

The chain carries TRBV10-3 and TRBJ1-3; maybe TRBD1 (6 bases). CDR1 is ENHRY and CDR2 is SYGVKD in the germline V gene. The CDR3 extends over 19 amino acids. The ends were cut back, 2 bases at V and 1 base at J, with 21 bases in the middle. CDR3 sequence: CAISEMGQGRTKSGNTIYF. The DNA of the CDR3 is TGTGCCATCAGTGAGATGGGGCAGGGGCGTACGAAGTCTGGAAACACCATATATTTT.

The chain uses TRBV28 and TRBJ1-5; the D gene is possibly TRBD1 (6 bases). Between the trimmed V and J ends, which lost 3 bases and 6 bases, there was a span of 12 bases. The CDR3 is made up of 14 amino acids. Germline V gives CDR1 MDHEN, CDR2 SYDVKM. As DNA, the CDR3 is TGTGCCAGCAGTTTTTGGGACAAGGCTCAGCCCCAGCATTTT. It is translated as CASSFWDKAQPQHF.